This T cell receptor (beta chain) comes out of a study of T-cell memory formation after mild COVID-19 listed by TCRdb under 2021. In terms of the full investigation: TCR sequence clusters from the two donors were found to be largely donor specific. T-cell clones expanding and contracting after mild COVID-19 in a couple of donors were tracked by longitudinal TCRalpha and TCRbeta repertoire sequencing. The cohort was made up of two young adult volunteers, one female and one male, who were previously healthy. Study-level results and caveats: Whether the second-wave clones peaking on day 37 were SARS-CoV-2 specific was not confirmed. Only a couple of mild cases were covered by the study, and larger cohorts that include severe cases with pre-infection samples were considered necessary. From day 15 to 85, contracting clones showed balanced CD4/CD8 phenotypes, whereas a second wave of clones that expanded from day 15 to 37 leaned towards CD4+. Some responding clones were detected in pre-infection memory, suggesting pre-existing cross-reactive memory T cells joined the SARS-CoV-2 response. Contracting CD4+ clones were found mainly in CM and EM memory subsets, while CD8+ clones were enriched in EMRA.

With respect to this clonotype: Its specific antigen is unknown. No base quality information exists; no much larger clone differs at one position.

Sequencing relied on an Illumina NovaSeq 6000. TCRalpha and TCRbeta cDNA libraries were built by 5'RACE with constant-segment primers, adding sample barcodes and unique molecular identifiers. RNA was extracted from every sample with Trizol reagent. Libraries were amplified in two PCR steps, with a second sample barcode and Illumina TruSeq adapters added in the second step. Libraries were sequenced on an Illumina NovaSeq with 2 x 150 bp paired-end reads. The authors' pipeline ran thus. The reads were demultiplexed and collapsed into UMI-guided consensus sequences using migec v1.2.7. With mixcr v2.1.11, UMI consensuses were aligned to TRA and TRB V and J templates and assembled into clonotypes. A clonotype was counted as expanded or contracted only when both edgeR and NoisET called the clonotype significant, with the noise models trained on biological replicates. edgeR calls used a false discovery rate-adjusted p below 0.01 and a log2 fold-change threshold of 1. PCA with hierarchical clustering of max-normalized trajectories of the 1000 most abundant clonotypes was used as exploratory dynamics analysis. Separately sequenced CD4+ and CD8+ repertoires were used to assign a CD4 or CD8 phenotype to each responding clone. Clones were called with MiXCR by TCRdb after fastp trimmed the public reads at Q25, and only in-frame beta chains were retained. Entries are consolidated by CDR3 protein sequence, retaining the most common genes and DNA. These V and J calls are TCRdb output, not the study's own analysis. The sample data list some 300,000 distinct CDR3 sequences, and 19% of these were observed just once. 20% to 25% of the sample is in the top ten clones.

PBMCs were isolated by Ficoll-Paque density gradient centrifugation. The sequenced material came from PBMCs or a T cell subset sorted from them (not recorded which). This clonotype was sampled from a man aged 18 to 29 who had mild COVID-19 (a few samples of this study predate the infection). The sample titles of this study are shuffled in the database, so cell type and time point are left out; the donor was told from shared clones.

DNA sequence: TGTGCCAGCAGTGCGAGGGGGTACGAGCAGTACGTC. Translated, this gives CASSARGYEQYV. The chain couples TRBV2 to TRBJ2-7, with TRBD1 perhaps the D gene, on 6 matching bases. V loses 4 bases of germline sequence and J loses 4 bases, and the interval between the two ends is 8 bases. CDR1 and CDR2 were assigned from the germline V gene as SNHLY and FYNNEI. Inclusive of the bounding cysteine and valine, the CDR3 is 12 residues long. Only the CDR3 part of the read is kept: 36 bases, read in frame from the first base.